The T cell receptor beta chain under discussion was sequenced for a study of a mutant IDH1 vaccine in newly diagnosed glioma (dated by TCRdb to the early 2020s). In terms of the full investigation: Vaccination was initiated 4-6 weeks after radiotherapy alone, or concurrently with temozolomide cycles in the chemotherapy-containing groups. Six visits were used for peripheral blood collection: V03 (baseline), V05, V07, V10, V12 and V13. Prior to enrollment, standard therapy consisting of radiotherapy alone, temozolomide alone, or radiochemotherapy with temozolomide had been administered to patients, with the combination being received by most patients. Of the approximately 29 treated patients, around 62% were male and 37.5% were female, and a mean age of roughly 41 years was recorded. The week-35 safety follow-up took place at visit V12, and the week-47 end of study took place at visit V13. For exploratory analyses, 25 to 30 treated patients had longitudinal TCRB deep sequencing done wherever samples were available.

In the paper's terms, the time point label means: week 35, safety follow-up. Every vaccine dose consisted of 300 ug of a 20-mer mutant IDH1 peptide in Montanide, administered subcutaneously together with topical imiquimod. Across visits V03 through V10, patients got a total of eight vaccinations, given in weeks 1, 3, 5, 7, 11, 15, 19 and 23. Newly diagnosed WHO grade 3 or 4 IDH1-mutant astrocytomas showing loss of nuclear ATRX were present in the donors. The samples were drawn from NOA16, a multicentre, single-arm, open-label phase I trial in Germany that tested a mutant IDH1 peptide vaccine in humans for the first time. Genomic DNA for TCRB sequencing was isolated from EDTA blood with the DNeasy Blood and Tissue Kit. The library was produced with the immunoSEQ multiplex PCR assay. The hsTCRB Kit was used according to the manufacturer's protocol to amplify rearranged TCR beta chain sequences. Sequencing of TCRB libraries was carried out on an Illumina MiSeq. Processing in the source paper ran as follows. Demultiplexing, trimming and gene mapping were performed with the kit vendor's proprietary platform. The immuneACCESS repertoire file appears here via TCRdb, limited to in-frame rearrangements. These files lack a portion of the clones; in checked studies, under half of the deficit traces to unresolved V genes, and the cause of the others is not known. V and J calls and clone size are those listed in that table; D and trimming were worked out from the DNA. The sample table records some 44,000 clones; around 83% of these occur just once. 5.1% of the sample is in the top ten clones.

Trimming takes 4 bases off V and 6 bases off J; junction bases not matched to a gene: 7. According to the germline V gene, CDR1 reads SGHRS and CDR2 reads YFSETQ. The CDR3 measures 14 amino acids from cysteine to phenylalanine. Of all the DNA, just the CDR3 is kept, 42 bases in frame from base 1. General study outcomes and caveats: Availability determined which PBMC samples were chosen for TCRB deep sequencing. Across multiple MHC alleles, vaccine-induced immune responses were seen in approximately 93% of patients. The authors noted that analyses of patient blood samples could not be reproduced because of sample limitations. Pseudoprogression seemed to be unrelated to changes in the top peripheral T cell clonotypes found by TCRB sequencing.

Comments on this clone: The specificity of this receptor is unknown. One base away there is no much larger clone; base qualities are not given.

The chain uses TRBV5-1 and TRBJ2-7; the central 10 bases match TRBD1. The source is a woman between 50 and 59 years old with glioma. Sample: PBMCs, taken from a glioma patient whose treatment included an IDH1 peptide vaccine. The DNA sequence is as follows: TGCGCCAGCAGCGTGGACAGGGGGTCGAGCGAGCAGTACTTC. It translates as CASSVDRGSSEQYF. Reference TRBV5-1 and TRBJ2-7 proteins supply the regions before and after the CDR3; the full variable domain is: KAGVTQTPRYLIKTRGQQVTLSCSPISGHRSVSWYQQTPGQGLQFLFEYFSETQRNKGNFPGRFSGRQFSNSRSEMNVSTLELGDSALYLCASSVDRGSSEQYFGPGTRLTVT.